A selection of T cell receptor beta chains follows, all from one sample in a study of T cells in Graves' hyperthyroidism and ophthalmopathy. TCRdb re-called the multiplex PCR reads through MiXCR, storing one row per CDR3 protein. The sample contains more than 450,000 distinct CDR3 sequences, around 13% of which appear only once. The sample taken for sequencing was blood. The receptors stem from a woman in her 40s with Graves' hyperthyroidism. Both conserved end residues are part of each CDR3. The order of the fields is CDR3 DNA, CDR3 protein, clone size, V gene, J gene, D gene. The D gene is left open where the match is weak. Size tells how often a clone was seen (once, few, many) or the class of an expanded clone, and some rows leave it out.

CDR3nt: TGTGCCATCAGTGAAACGGGCGTTTACAATGAGCAGTTCTTC
CDR3aa: CAISETGVYNEQFF
abundance: many
v_gene: TRBV10-3
j_gene: TRBJ2-1
d_gene: .

CDR3nt: TGTGCCAGCAGCGTGGGACAGGGCCTCACCGGGGAGCTGTTTTTT
CDR3aa: CASSVGQGLTGELFF
abundance: many
v_gene: TRBV7-9
j_gene: TRBJ2-2
d_gene: TRBD1

CDR3nt: TGTGCCAGCAGCTTACTAGCGGGAGCAGCTGGTGAGCAGTTCTTC
CDR3aa: CASSLLAGAAGEQFF
abundance: many
v_gene: TRBV11-2
j_gene: TRBJ2-1
d_gene: TRBD2

CDR3nt: TGTGCCAGCATGTCTCTACAGTACGAGCAGTACTTC
CDR3aa: CASMSLQYEQYF
abundance: many
v_gene: TRBV2
j_gene: TRBJ2-7
d_gene: .

CDR3nt: TGTGCCAGCAGTTTACTTTCAGGCGCGGTGACCGGGGAGCTGTTTTTT
CDR3aa: CASSLLSGAVTGELFF
abundance: few
v_gene: TRBV28
j_gene: TRBJ2-2
d_gene: .

CDR3nt: TGTGCCAGCAGTTACCCGGAGACAGGGTCCTACGAGCAGTACTTC
CDR3aa: CASSYPETGSYEQYF
abundance: .
v_gene: TRBV6-5
j_gene: TRBJ2-7
d_gene: TRBD1

CDR3nt: TGTGCCACCAGTGATCCAGGGACAGGGATCTACACCTTC
CDR3aa: CATSDPGTGIYTF
abundance: .
v_gene: TRBV24-1
j_gene: TRBJ1-2
d_gene: TRBD1

CDR3nt: TGTGCCAGCAGGCGGGAGTTGGGTACAATTGGGCAGTTCTTC
CDR3aa: CASRRELGTIGQFF
abundance: many
v_gene: TRBV2
j_gene: TRBJ2-1
d_gene: TRBD2

CDR3nt: TGTGCCAGCAGTCCCGGGACAGTCGGGAACACAGATACGCAGTATTTT
CDR3aa: CASSPGTVGNTDTQYF
abundance: many
v_gene: TRBV27
j_gene: TRBJ2-3
d_gene: TRBD1

CDR3nt: TGCGCCAGCAGCTTGGTAGGGGATGATGAGCAGTTCTTC
CDR3aa: CASSLVGDDEQFF
abundance: many
v_gene: TRBV5-1
j_gene: TRBJ2-1
d_gene: .

CDR3nt: TGTGCCAGCAGCACCGGACAAGGGCTCAATCAGCCCCAGCATTTT
CDR3aa: CASSTGQGLNQPQHF
abundance: .
v_gene: TRBV5-6
j_gene: TRBJ1-5
d_gene: .

CDR3nt: TGTGCCAGCAGCCAAGAAGATTCCCCCAGACTCAATCAGCCCCAGCATTTT
CDR3aa: CASSQEDSPRLNQPQHF
abundance: many
v_gene: TRBV3-1
j_gene: TRBJ1-5
d_gene: .

CDR3nt: TGTGCCTGCAGTGCCCCACAGACTTATCTCGGCTTCAATGAGCAGTTCTTC
CDR3aa: CACSAPQTYLGFNEQFF
abundance: .
v_gene: TRBV30
j_gene: TRBJ2-1
d_gene: .

CDR3nt: TGCAGCGTTGTCTGGGCAGACGGCGGCTACACCTTC
CDR3aa: CSVVWADGGYTF
abundance: .
v_gene: TRBV29-1
j_gene: TRBJ1-2
d_gene: .

CDR3nt: TGTGCCAGCAGCGTAGGGACTACCAGGTGGGCCCAGTACTTC
CDR3aa: CASSVGTTRWAQYF
abundance: .
v_gene: TRBV9
j_gene: TRBJ2-5
d_gene: .

CDR3nt: TGTGCCAGCAGTTCATCCCAGACAGTGTTCTATGGCTACACCTTC
CDR3aa: CASSSSQTVFYGYTF
abundance: many
v_gene: TRBV28
j_gene: TRBJ1-2
d_gene: .

CDR3nt: TGTGCCAGCAGCTCGGGACTAGCGGTCTCCTACGAGCGGTACTTC
CDR3aa: CASSSGLAVSYERYF
abundance: .
v_gene: TRBV7-2
j_gene: TRBJ2-7
d_gene: TRBD2

CDR3nt: TGTGCCAGCAGCTTGGTGAAGGTTAATCAGCCCCAGCATTTT
CDR3aa: CASSLVKVNQPQHF
abundance: many
v_gene: TRBV5-8
j_gene: TRBJ1-5
d_gene: .

CDR3nt: TGCAGTGCTAGCGGACAGGGGAATCAGCCCCAGCATTTT
CDR3aa: CSASGQGNQPQHF
abundance: many
v_gene: TRBV20-1
j_gene: TRBJ1-5
d_gene: TRBD1

CDR3nt: TGTGCCAGCAGTTCCAGAGAATCCAATCAGCCCCAGCATTTT
CDR3aa: CASSSRESNQPQHF
abundance: .
v_gene: TRBV27
j_gene: TRBJ1-5
d_gene: .

CDR3nt: TGTGCCAGTAGTCTATGGGGGGCCCACCCGAACACTGAAGCTTTCTTT
CDR3aa: CASSLWGAHPNTEAFF
abundance: .
v_gene: TRBV19
j_gene: TRBJ1-1
d_gene: .

CDR3nt: TGCAGTGCTAGCCCCGTCTCTGGGGCCAACGTCCTGACTTTC
CDR3aa: CSASPVSGANVLTF
abundance: .
v_gene: TRBV20-1
j_gene: TRBJ2-6
d_gene: .

CDR3nt: TGTGCCAGCAAAAACCCGTCCTTCAACGAGCAGTACTTC
CDR3aa: CASKNPSFNEQYF
abundance: many
v_gene: TRBV6-1
j_gene: TRBJ2-7
d_gene: .

CDR3nt: TGCAGCGTGGCCCGCGACTTACAACAGCCCCAGCATTTT
CDR3aa: CSVARDLQQPQHF
abundance: few
v_gene: TRBV29-1
j_gene: TRBJ1-5
d_gene: .

CDR3nt: TGTGCCAGCAGTTACCGGGACAGGACCTACGAGCAGTACTTC
CDR3aa: CASSYRDRTYEQYF
abundance: many
v_gene: TRBV28
j_gene: TRBJ2-7
d_gene: TRBD1

CDR3nt: TGTGCCAGCAGCTTATCAGGGGCCCCGTTCTATGGCTACACCTTC
CDR3aa: CASSLSGAPFYGYTF
abundance: few
v_gene: TRBV7-9
j_gene: TRBJ1-2
d_gene: .

CDR3nt: TGCGCCAGCAGTGAGTCGGCTAGCGGGAGGACAGATACGCAGTATTTT
CDR3aa: CASSESASGRTDTQYF
abundance: few
v_gene: TRBV10-1
j_gene: TRBJ2-3
d_gene: TRBD2

CDR3nt: TGTGCCTGGAACAGGGGAGAGACCCAGTACTTC
CDR3aa: CAWNRGETQYF
abundance: many
v_gene: TRBV30
j_gene: TRBJ2-5
d_gene: TRBD1